This TCR beta chain was retrieved from a study of cytomegalovirus exposure and HLA in healthy donors. Study-wide results and caveats: The study put some 160 TCR beta chains on its list as cytomegalovirus-associated.

About this clone itself: Its antigen is not identified.

The table came from immunoSEQ multiplex PCR; TCRdb's copy has only in-frame clones and leaves some out. The repertoire has 200,000 to 250,000 clones, approximately 87% of them found once; the top ten carry around 5.5%. Unmatched junction bases numbered 9, after V lost 2 bases and J lost 10 bases. Germline CDR1 is WNHNN and CDR2 is SYGVQD (reference sequence). The CDR3 sequence is 15 residues long. The TCR originated in a woman in her late teens or twenties in good health and CMV-seronegative. V usage is TRBV10-1 and J usage is TRBJ2-1, with 9 nucleotides matching TRBD1. The sequenced sample was PBMCs. The CDR3 sequence is CASSEGGTGSFEQFF. Written as DNA, the CDR3 is TGCGCCAGCAGTGAGGGGGGGACAGGGTCTTTCGAGCAGTTCTTC.